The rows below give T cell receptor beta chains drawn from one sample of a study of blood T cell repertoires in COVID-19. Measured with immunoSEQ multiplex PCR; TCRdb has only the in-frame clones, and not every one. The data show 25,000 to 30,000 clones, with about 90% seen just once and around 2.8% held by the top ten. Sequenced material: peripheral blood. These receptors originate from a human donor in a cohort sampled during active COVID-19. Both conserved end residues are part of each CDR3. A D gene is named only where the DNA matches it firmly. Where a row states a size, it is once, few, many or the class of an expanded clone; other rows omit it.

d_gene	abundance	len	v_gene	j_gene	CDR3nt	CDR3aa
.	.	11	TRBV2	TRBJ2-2	TGTGCCAGCAGTGATTACGGGGAGCTGTTTTTT	CASSDYGELFF
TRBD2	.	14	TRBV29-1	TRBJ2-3	TGCAGCGTTGGGGAGACTAGCGGCACAGATACGCAGTATTTT	CSVGETSGTDTQYF
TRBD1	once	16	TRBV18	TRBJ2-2	TGTGCCAGCTCATATCAGGGGGCTGCGAACACCGGGGAGCTGTTTTTT	CASSYQGAANTGELFF
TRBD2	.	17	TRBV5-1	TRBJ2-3	TGCGCCAGCAGCTCGCGGGAGCGGGGGGGCCCAACAGATACGCAGTATTTT	CASSSRERGGPTDTQYF
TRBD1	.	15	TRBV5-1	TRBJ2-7	TGCGCCAGCAGCGGGTCGGGACAGCACTCCTACGAGCAGTACTTC	CASSGSGQHSYEQYF
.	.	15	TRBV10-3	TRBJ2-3	TGTGCCATCAGTGAGTCCCAGGGAGGAGCAGATACGCAGTATTTT	CAISESQGGADTQYF
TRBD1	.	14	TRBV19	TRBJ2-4	TGTGCCAGTAGTATGACAGGGGCTGAGAGCATTCAGTACTTC	CASSMTGAESIQYF
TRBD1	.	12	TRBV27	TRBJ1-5	TGTGCGTCCAGGGGGTACGGTCAGCCCCAGCATTTT	CASRGYGQPQHF
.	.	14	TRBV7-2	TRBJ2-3	TGTGCCAGCAGCTTATTCTATAGCACAGATACGCAGTATTTT	CASSLFYSTDTQYF
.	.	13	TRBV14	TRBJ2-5	TGTGCCAGCAGCCAACGACTCCAAGAGACCCAGTACTTC	CASSQRLQETQYF
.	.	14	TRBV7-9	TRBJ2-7	TGTGCCAGCAGCTTCAACAGGGGGGGCTACGAGCAGTACTTC	CASSFNRGGYEQYF
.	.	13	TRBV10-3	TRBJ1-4	TGTGCCATCAGTGAGGGACATAATGAAAAACTGTTTTTT	CAISEGHNEKLFF
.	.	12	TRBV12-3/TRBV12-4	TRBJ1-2	TGTGCCAGCAGCCGGACAGACTTGGGCTACACCTTC	CASSRTDLGYTF
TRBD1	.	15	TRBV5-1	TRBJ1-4	TGCGCCAGCAGCCTCACTCGGACAGGCGGCGAAAAACTGTTTTTT	CASSLTRTGGEKLFF
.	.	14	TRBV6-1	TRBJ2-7	TGTGCCAGCAGTGACCCGGCCGGGACCTACGAGCAGTACTTC	CASSDPAGTYEQYF
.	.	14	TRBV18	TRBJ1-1	TGTGCCAGCTCACCTACCCCAGGGAACACTGAAGCTTTCTTT	CASSPTPGNTEAFF
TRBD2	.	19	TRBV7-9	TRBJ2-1	TGTGCCAGCAGCTTATCCTTAGTCGCGGGAGGTATGTCCTACAATGAGCAGTTCTTC	CASSLSLVAGGMSYNEQFF
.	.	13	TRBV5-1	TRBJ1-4	TGCGCCAGCAGCTTGGATTCGGGGGAAAAACTGTTTTTT	CASSLDSGEKLFF
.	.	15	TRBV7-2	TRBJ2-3	TGTGCCAGCAGCTTAGCGGCAGGTAGCACAGATACGCAGTATTTT	CASSLAAGSTDTQYF
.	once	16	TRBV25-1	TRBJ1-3	TGTGCCAGCAGTGAGCCGGGGGGCCTCTCTGGAAACACCATATATTTT	CASSEPGGLSGNTIYF
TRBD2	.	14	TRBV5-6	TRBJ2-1	TGTGCCAGCACCCCCCTGGGAGGGCTCAATGAGCAGTTCTTC	CASTPLGGLNEQFF
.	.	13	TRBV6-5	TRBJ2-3	TGTGCCAGCAGACTTTCTCCCGCAGATACGCAGTATTTT	CASRLSPADTQYF
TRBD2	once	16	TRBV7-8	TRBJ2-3	TGTGCCAGCAGCCCCGTACTAACCGGCGGGGGTAATACGCAGTATTTT	CASSPVLTGGGNTQYF
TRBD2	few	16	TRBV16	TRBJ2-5	TGTGCCAGCAGCCAATCCCCGACTAGCGCCCAAGAGACCCAGTACTTC	CASSQSPTSAQETQYF
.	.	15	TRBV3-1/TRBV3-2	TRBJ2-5	TGTGCCAGCAGCCCCTTGTCGGGAGTTCGAGAGACCCAGTACTTC	CASSPLSGVRETQYF
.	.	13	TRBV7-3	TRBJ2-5	TGTGCCAGCAGCCTCTCAGGGGAAGAGACCCAGTACTTC	CASSLSGEETQYF
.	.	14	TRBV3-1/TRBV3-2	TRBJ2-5	TGTGCCAGCAGCCAGCCAAGAGGGTACGAGACCCAGTACTTC	CASSQPRGYETQYF
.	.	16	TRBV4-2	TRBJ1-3	TGTGCCAGCAGCCAAGAGGGCAGGGCCTCTGGAAACACCATATATTTT	CASSQEGRASGNTIYF
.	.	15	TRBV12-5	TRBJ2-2	TGTGCTAGTGGTTTGGTTTCGGGAGTCACCGGGGAGCTGTTTTTT	CASGLVSGVTGELFF
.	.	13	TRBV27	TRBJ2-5	TGTGCCAGCAGTTTAAGCTACCAAGAGACCCAGTACTTC	CASSLSYQETQYF
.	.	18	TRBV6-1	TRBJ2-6	TGTGCCAGCAGTGCGCGGCAGGGTGTATACTCTGGGGCCAACGTCCTGACTTTC	CASSARQGVYSGANVLTF
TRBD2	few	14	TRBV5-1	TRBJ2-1	TGCGCCAGCAGCCCGGGCCAGCCGGGGGGTGAGCAGTTCTTC	CASSPGQPGGEQFF
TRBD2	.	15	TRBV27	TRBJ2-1	TGTGCCAGCAGCGGGGGACTAGCGGGGAGGGCTGAGCAGTTCTTC	CASSGGLAGRAEQFF
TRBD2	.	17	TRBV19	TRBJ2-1	TGTGCCAGTAGTATAAGTCTAGCGGGGGGGGTATACAATGAGCAGTTCTTC	CASSISLAGGVYNEQFF
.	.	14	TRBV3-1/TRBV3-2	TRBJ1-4	TGTGCCAGCAGCCGGAGGGGTGCTAATGAAAAACTGTTTTTT	CASSRRGANEKLFF
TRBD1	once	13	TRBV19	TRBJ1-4	TGTGCCAGTTCAAGGGACAGGGGTGAAAAACTGTTTTTT	CASSRDRGEKLFF
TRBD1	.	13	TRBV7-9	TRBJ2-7	TGTGCCAGCCGGGACAGGGTTTCCTACGAGCAGTACTTC	CASRDRVSYEQYF
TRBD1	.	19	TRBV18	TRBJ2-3	TGTGCCAGCTCACCGAATGTGGGACAGGGAATTCCTAGCACAGATACGCAGTATTTT	CASSPNVGQGIPSTDTQYF
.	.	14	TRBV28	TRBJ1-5	TGTGCCAGCAACACCCGACAGGTTAATCAGCCCCAGCATTTT	CASNTRQVNQPQHF
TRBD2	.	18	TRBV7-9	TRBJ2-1	TGTGCCAGCAGCCATTCGACTAGCGGGAGGGCCGCATACAATGAGCAGTTCTTC	CASSHSTSGRAAYNEQFF
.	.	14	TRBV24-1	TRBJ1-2	TGTGCCACCAGTGATTTCCCCCTTAACTATGGCTACACCTTC	CATSDFPLNYGYTF
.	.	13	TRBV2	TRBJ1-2	TGTGCCAGCAGTGAAGCAGGGGTAGGGGGCTACACCTTC	CASSEAGVGGYTF
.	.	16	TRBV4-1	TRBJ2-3	TGCGCCAGCAGCCCCAGGGGTCCCACACTCACAGATACGCAGTATTTT	CASSPRGPTLTDTQYF
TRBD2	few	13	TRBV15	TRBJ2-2	TGTGCCACCAGGCTAGCGGGGGTCGGGGAGCTGTTTTTT	CATRLAGVGELFF
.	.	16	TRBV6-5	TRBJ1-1	TGTGCCAGCAGTTACTTTTCCCCCTATCTCCGGACTGAAGCTTTCTTT	CASSYFSPYLRTEAFF
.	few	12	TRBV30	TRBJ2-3	TGTGCCTGGAGGGGATCCCAGGGACAGCAGTATTTT	CAWRGSQGQQYF
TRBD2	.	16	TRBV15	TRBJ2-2	TGTGCCACCAGCGGGGGACTAGCGGGAGCGGTCGGGGAGCTGTTTTTT	CATSGGLAGAVGELFF
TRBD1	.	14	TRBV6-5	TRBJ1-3	TGTGCCAGCAGGGGGACAGCCCATGGAAACACCATATATTTT	CASRGTAHGNTIYF
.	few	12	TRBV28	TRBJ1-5	TGTGCCAGCAGACAGGGTAATCAGCCCCAGCATTTT	CASRQGNQPQHF
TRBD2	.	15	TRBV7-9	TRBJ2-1	TGTGCCAGCAGCTTAGCTAGCGGGGGTTACAATGAGCAGTTCTTC	CASSLASGGYNEQFF
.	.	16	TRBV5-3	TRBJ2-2	TGTGCCAGAAGCCCGCTCGTTTGTAGAGGCACCGGGGAGCTGTTTTTT	CARSPLVCRGTGELFF
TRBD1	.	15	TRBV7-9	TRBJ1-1	TGTGCCAGCAGCTTTAGCGGACAGGGGGGCACTGAAGCTTTCTTT	CASSFSGQGGTEAFF
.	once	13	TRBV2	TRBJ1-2	TGTGCCAGCAGCAGAGACAGGCTTTATGGCTACACCTTC	CASSRDRLYGYTF